This TCR beta chain emerged from a study of CD8 T cells in Susac syndrome. Reverse transcription of about 0.5 to 1 ug RNA used random hexamers. TCRdb redid the calling of the immunoSEQ multiplex PCR reads with MiXCR, one entry per CDR3 protein. The data contain about 180,000 distinct CDR3 sequences, around 94% of them seen just once; the ten biggest clones take up more than 0.095%. With V trimmed by 5 bases and J by 3 bases, 2 bases remained unmatched. The CDR3 extends over 13 amino acids. CDR1 is SGHTA and CDR2 is FQGNSA in the germline V gene. This chain joins TRBV7-2 and TRBJ1-2; 8 bases map to TRBD1. This sequence was found in a human donor with Susac syndrome. Sequenced: CD4+ T cells from PBMCs. In DNA form, the CDR3 reads TGTGCCAGCAGCCGGGGACAGGACTATGGCTACACCTTC. This sequence encodes CASSRGQDYGYTF.